The clone carrying this T cell receptor (beta chain) was counted between two and nine times. Its antigen remains unidentified. This sample is drawn from a study of cytomegalovirus exposure and HLA in healthy donors. About the research overall: Of the donors genotyped, several hundred in all, less than 90% fell in the Caucasian-associated ancestry cluster.

General study findings and limits: The study listed approximately 160 cytomegalovirus-associated TCR beta chains.

PCR involved 60 Vbeta and 13 Jbeta primers. The data were produced by immunoSEQ multiplex PCR, yet TCRdb's version contains in-frame clones alone and is incomplete. The data show about 100,000 clones, 77% seen once. V dropped 5 bases and J dropped 1 base, with 13 bases sitting between them. Germline values: CDR1 SGHAT, CDR2 FQNNGV. This CDR3 is 15 amino acids long. The sample taken for sequencing was PBMCs. The sequence derives from a male donor in good health and CMV-seronegative. The chain joins TRBV11-2 to TRBJ2-3, with D tentatively TRBD1 (5 bases). The CDR3 DNA reads as TGTGCCAGCAGCCTCTATGGGGCGGGCACAGATACGCAGTATTTT. It is translated as CASSLYGAGTDTQYF.